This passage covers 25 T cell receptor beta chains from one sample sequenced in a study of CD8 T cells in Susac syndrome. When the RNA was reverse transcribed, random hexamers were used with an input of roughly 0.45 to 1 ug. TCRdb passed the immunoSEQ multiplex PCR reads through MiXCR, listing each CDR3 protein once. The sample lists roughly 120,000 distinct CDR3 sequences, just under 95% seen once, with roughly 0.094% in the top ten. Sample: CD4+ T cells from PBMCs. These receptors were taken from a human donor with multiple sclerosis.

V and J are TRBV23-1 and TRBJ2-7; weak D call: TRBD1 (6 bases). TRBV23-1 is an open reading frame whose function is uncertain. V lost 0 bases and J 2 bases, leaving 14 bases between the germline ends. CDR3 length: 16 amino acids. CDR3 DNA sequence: TGCGCCAGCAGTCAATCCCGGGACAAGCGCGCCTACGAGCAGTACTTC. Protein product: CASSQSRDKRAYEQYF.

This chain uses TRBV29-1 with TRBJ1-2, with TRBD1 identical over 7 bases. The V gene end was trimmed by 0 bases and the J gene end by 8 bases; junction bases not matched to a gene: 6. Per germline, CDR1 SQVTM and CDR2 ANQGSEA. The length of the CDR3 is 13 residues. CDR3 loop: CSVEDTGARGYTF. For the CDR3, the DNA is TGCAGCGTTGAAGACACAGGGGCTCGGGGCTACACCTTC.

The chain's CDR3 is CASSYSYQDLNEQFF. The CDR3 DNA reads TGTGCCAGCAGTTACTCGTACCAAGACCTCAATGAGCAGTTCTTC. The rearrangement uses TRBV6-5 and TRBJ2-1; D is uncertain. Trimming pared 0 bases from V and 6 bases from J, leaving 12 bases between. The CDR3 has 15 residues. Germline V CDR1 and CDR2: MNHEY, SVGAGI.

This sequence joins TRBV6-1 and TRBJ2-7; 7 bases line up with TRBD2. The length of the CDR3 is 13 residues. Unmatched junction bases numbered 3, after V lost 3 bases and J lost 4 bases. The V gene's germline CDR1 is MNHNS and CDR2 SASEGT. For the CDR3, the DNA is TGTGCCAGCAGTGATGGGACTACATACGAGCAGTACTTC. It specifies CASSDGTTYEQYF.

CDR3 amino acids: CASSLRRSGGEQFF. CDR3 bases: TGTGCCAGCAGCTTACGGCGTAGCGGGGGAGAGCAGTTCTTC. The chain recombines TRBV7-3 with TRBJ2-1, with 9 bases that match TRBD2. The V segment lost 2 bases and the J segment 10 bases; nucleotides outside the gene matches: 6. The CDR3 is 14 residues long. Germline CDR1 SGHTA, CDR2 FQGTGA.

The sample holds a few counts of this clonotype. The CDR3 DNA is TGTGCCTGGAGTGTAGACACCGGGGAGCTGTTTTTT. It encodes CAWSVDTGELFF. The gene calls are TRBV30 and TRBJ2-2; D is ambiguous. V lost 0 bases and J lost 3, with 2 bases in between. CDR3 size: 12 residues. Germline CDR1 is GTSNPN and CDR2 is SVGIG (reference sequence).

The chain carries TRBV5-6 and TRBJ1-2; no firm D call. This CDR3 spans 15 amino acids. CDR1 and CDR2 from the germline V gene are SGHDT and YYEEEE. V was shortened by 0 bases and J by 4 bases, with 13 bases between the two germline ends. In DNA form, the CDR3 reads TGTGCCAGCAGCTTGGCGACCAGCTCCCTCTATGGCTACACCTTC. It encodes CASSLATSSLYGYTF.

The CDR3 bases are TGTGCCAGCAGGTCCGCAGGGAACACTGAAGCTTTCTTT. This encodes CASRSAGNTEAFF. The J gene is TRBJ1-1, the V gene TRBV25-1, with D unresolved. The germline V gene has CDR1 MGHDK and CDR2 SYGVNS. This CDR3 has 13 amino acids. Trimming removed 6 bases from V and 1 base from J, with 9 bases in between.

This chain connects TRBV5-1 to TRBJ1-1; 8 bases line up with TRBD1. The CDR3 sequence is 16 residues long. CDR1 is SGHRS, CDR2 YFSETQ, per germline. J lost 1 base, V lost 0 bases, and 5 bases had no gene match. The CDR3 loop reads CASSLDGQGSNTEAFF. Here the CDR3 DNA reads TGCGCCAGCAGCTTGGATGGACAGGGATCGAACACTGAAGCTTTCTTT.

The CDR3 nucleotides read TGTGCCAGCAGCCAAGACCTTAGGATCTCCTACGGCTACGAGCAGTACTTC. Its translation: CASSQDLRISYGYEQYF. The V and J genes are TRBV4-2 and TRBJ2-7; no firm D call. V was cut by 0 bases and J by 3 bases, with 18 bases left in between. Germline CDR1 LGHNA, CDR2 YNFKEQ. There are 17 residues in the CDR3.

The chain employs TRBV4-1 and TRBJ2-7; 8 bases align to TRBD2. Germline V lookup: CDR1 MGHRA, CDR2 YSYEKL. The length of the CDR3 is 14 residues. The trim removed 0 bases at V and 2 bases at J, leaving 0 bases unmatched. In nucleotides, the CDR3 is TGCGCCAGCAGCCAAGAGCGGGGGGCCTACGAGCAGTACTTC. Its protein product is CASSQERGAYEQYF.

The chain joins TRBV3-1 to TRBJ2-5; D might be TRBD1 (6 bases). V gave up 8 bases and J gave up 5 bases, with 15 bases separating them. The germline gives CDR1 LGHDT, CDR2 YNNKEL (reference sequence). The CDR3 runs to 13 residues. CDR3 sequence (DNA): TGTGCCAGCCGGACAGATCGAGGCGAGACCCAGTACTTC. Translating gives CASRTDRGETQYF.

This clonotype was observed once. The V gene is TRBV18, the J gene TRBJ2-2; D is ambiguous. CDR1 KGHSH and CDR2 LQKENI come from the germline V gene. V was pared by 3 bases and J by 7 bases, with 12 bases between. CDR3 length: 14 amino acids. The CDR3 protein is CASSPYPGGGELFF. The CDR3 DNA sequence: TGTGCCAGCTCACCTTACCCGGGTGGCGGGGAGCTGTTTTTT.

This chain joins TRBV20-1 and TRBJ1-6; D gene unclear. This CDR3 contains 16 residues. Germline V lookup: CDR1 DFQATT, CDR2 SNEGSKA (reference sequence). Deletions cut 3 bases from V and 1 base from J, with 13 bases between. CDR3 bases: TGCAGTGCTAGCCAAAGATCGATTTCCTATAATTCACCCCTCCACTTT. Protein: CSASQRSISYNSPLHF.

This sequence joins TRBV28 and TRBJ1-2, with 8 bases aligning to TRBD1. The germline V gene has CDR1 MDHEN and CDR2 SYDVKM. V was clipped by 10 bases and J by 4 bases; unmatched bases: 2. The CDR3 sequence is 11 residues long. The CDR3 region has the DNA TGTGCCATCACAGGGGGCTATGGCTACACCTTC. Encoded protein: CAITGGYGYTF.

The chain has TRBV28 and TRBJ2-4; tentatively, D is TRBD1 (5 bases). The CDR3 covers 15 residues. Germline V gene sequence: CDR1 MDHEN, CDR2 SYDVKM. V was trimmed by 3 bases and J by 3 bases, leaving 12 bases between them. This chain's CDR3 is CASSFRGIGKNIQYF. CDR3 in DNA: TGTGCCAGCAGTTTTAGGGGTATAGGCAAAAACATTCAGTACTTC.

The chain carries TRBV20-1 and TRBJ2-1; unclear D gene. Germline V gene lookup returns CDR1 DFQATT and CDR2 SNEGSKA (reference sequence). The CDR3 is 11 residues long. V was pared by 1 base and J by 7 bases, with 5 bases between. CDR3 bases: TGCAGTGCTAGAGCCACGAATGAGCAGTTCTTC. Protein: CSARATNEQFF.

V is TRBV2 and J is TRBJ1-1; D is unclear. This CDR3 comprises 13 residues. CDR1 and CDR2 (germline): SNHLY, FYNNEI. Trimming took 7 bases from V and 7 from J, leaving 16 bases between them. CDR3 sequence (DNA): TGTGCCAGCAACCAGGCGGGATTTGGTGAAGCTTTCTTT. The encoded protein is CASNQAGFGEAFF.

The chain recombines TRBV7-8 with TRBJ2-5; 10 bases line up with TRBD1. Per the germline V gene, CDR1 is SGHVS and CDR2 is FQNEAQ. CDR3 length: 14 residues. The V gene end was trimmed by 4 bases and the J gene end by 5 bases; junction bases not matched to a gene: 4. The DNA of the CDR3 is TGTGCCAGCAGCTCGACAGGGGGCAGGGAGACCCAGTACTTC. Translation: CASSSTGGRETQYF.

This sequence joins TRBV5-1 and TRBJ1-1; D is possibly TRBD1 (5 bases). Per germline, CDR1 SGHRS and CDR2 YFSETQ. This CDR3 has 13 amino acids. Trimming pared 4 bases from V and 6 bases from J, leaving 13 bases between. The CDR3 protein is CASSLARGSEAFF. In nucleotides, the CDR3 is TGCGCCAGCAGCCTAGCCCGGGGGTCTGAAGCTTTCTTT.

CDR3 residues: CASSLALGTVGPQETQYF. CDR3 bases: TGCGCCAGCAGCTTGGCCTTGGGGACGGTGGGACCTCAAGAGACCCAGTACTTC. The rearrangement joins TRBV5-1 to TRBJ2-5; D assignment may be TRBD1 or TRBD2 (5 bases each). CDR3 length equals 18 residues. Germline V gives CDR1 SGHRS, CDR2 YFSETQ. V was trimmed by 0 bases and J by 2 bases, leaving 20 bases between them.

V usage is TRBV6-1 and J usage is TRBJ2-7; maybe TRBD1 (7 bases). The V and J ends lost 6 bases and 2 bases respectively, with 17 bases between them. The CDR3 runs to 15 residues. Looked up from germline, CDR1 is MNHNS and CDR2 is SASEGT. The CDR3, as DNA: TGTGCCAGCAGAAAGGGGGGACAGCCGACCTACGAGCAGTACTTC. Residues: CASRKGGQPTYEQYF.

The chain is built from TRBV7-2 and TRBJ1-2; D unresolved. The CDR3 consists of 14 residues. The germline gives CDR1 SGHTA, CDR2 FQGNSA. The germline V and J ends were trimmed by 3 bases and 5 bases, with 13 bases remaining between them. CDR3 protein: CASSFRDAIYGYTF. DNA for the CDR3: TGTGCCAGCAGCTTCCGGGATGCCATTTATGGCTACACCTTC.

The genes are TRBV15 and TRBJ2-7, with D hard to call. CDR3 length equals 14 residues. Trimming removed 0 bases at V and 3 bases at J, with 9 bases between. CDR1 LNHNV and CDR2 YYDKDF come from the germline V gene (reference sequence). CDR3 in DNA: TGTGCCACCAGCAGAGATGAAGGGAACTACGAGCAGTACTTC. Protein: CATSRDEGNYEQYF.

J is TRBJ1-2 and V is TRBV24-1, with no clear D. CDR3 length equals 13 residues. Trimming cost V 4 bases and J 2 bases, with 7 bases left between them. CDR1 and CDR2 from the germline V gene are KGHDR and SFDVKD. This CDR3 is CATSDGSNYGYTF. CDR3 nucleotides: TGTGCCACCAGTGACGGGTCAAACTATGGCTACACCTTC.